The rows below give T cell receptor beta chains drawn from one sample of a study of T cell changes during pregnancy in multiple sclerosis. Libraries were prepared by immunoSEQ multiplex PCR; TCRdb keeps only in-frame clonotypes and omits some of them. The sample includes fewer than 45,000 clones, 91% seen only once; the top ten take roughly 0.5%. The sample consisted of CD4+ T cells from peripheral blood mononuclear cells, taken in the second trimester of pregnancy. These receptors all come from a female donor in good health, enrolled as a control in a pregnancy study. CDR3s include the opening cysteine and the closing phenylalanine or tryptophan. D genes are given only for firm matches. Clone size appears in some rows only: once, few, many, or a class for an expanded clone.

>.|TRBV2|few|TRBJ1-1
TGTGCCAGCAGTTCCGACACGAACACTGAAGCTTTCTTT
CASSSDTNTEAFF
>TRBD1|TRBV7-8|.|TRBJ2-1
TGTGCCAGCAGCTCCCGGACAGGGTACGGCAATGAGCAGTTCTTC
CASSSRTGYGNEQFF
>.|TRBV9|.|TRBJ2-1
TGTGCCAGCAGGCGGGACAGCTCCTACAATGAGCAGTTCTTC
CASRRDSSYNEQFF
>.|TRBV29-1|once|TRBJ2-1
TGCAGCGTTGAGTTCCTAGCTTCGGGTGAGCAGTTCTTC
CSVEFLASGEQFF
>TRBD1|TRBV9|few|TRBJ2-1
TGTGCCAGCAGCGTAGAGGGCAGGGGGCAGGGGGCTTACAATGAGCAGTTCTTC
CASSVEGRGQGAYNEQFF
>TRBD1|TRBV28|.|TRBJ1-4
TGTGCCAGCAGGCCCGACAGGGCTGGTGAAAAACTGTTTTTT
CASRPDRAGEKLFF
>TRBD1|TRBV6-5|.|TRBJ1-2
TGTGCCAGCAGTCGGGACAGGGTTTTGGGCTATGGCTACACCTTC
CASSRDRVLGYGYTF
>TRBD1|TRBV7-9|.|TRBJ1-4
TGTGCCAGCAGCTTGGAGACAGGGGGCGGGGAAAAACTGTTTTTT
CASSLETGGGEKLFF
>TRBD2|TRBV2|.|TRBJ2-1
TGTGCCAGCAGTGAAGAGACTAGCAATGGGGGTGAGCAGTTCTTC
CASSEETSNGGEQFF
>.|TRBV5-6|.|TRBJ1-1
TGTGCCAGCAGTCCCCAAAGCGGGGCGGTAAACACTGAAGCTTTCTTT
CASSPQSGAVNTEAFF
>.|TRBV6-5|.|TRBJ2-1
TGTGCCAGCAGTTACTCGAGCGCAGCCTACAATGAGCAGTTCTTC
CASSYSSAAYNEQFF
>.|TRBV7-9|.|TRBJ2-5
TGTGCCAGCAGCCGTTTGCGGGGAATAGGGGAGACCCAGTACTTC
CASSRLRGIGETQYF
>TRBD2|TRBV7-2|.|TRBJ2-3
TGTGCCAGCAGCCCCACCGGGACTAGCGTCACAGATACGCAGTATTTT
CASSPTGTSVTDTQYF
>.|TRBV25-1|.|TRBJ1-5
TGTGCCAGCAGTGGAATAGGGGGCAATCAGCCCCAGCATTTT
CASSGIGGNQPQHF
>TRBD1|TRBV4-2|.|TRBJ2-1
TGTGCCAGCAGCCAATGGGACAGTTCGAGCTCCTACAATGAGCAGTTCTTC
CASSQWDSSSSYNEQFF
>TRBD1|TRBV28|.|TRBJ2-7
TGTGCCACCAAGACACAGGGGGCCCACGAGCAGTACTTC
CATKTQGAHEQYF
>.|TRBV6-6|.|TRBJ2-3
TGTGCCAGCAGTTACCCCGGGGCAGATACGCAGTATTTT
CASSYPGADTQYF
>.|TRBV2|.|TRBJ2-7
TGTGCCAGCAGTAAACTCCTGGGGGCGGGGGTTTACGAGCAGTACTTC
CASSKLLGAGVYEQYF
>.|TRBV5-4|.|TRBJ2-3
TGTGCCAGCAGCCCTGGGGGCAGGGAGGATACGCAGTATTTT
CASSPGGREDTQYF
>TRBD1|TRBV11-2|.|TRBJ1-4
TGTGCCAGCAGCTTAGCCACAGGGGTTGGGGAAAAACTGTTTTTT
CASSLATGVGEKLFF
>TRBD2|TRBV7-9|once|TRBJ2-1
TGTGCCAGCAGCCTTGGACTAGCCCTTTCTGAGCAGTTCTTC
CASSLGLALSEQFF
>.|TRBV5-5|.|TRBJ1-1
TGTGCCAGCAAAGTAGGACAGTTAAACACTGAAGCTTTCTTT
CASKVGQLNTEAFF
>.|TRBV7-2|.|TRBJ1-5
TGTGCCAGCAGCTTAGGCCGCGGGGGCGCAGGTCAGCCCCAGCATTTT
CASSLGRGGAGQPQHF
>.|TRBV5-1|.|TRBJ2-7
TGCGCCAGCAGCTTGGCTTCGTCCCACGAGCAGTACTTC
CASSLASSHEQYF
>TRBD1|TRBV6-5|few|TRBJ1-3
TGTGCCAGCAGTTACTCGGGACAGGCTGTCAACACCATATATTTT
CASSYSGQAVNTIYF
>.|TRBV7-6|.|TRBJ1-6
TGTGCCAGCAGCTATTTGGGGGCGGCCTATAATTCACCCCTCCACTTT
CASSYLGAAYNSPLHF
>TRBD1|TRBV9|.|TRBJ1-2
TGTGCCAGCAGCGCCTCGACAGGGGGGTATGGCTACACCTTC
CASSASTGGYGYTF
>.|TRBV18|.|TRBJ2-1
TGTGCCAGCTCGATCCGGGACTCCTACAATGAGCAGTTCTTC
CASSIRDSYNEQFF
>.|TRBV7-2|.|TRBJ1-4
TGTGCCAGCAGGCCCCGACTGAATGAAAAACTGTTTTTT
CASRPRLNEKLFF
>.|TRBV18|.|TRBJ2-5
TGTGCCAGCTCACGGGGGCAGGAAGAGACCCAGTACTTC
CASSRGQEETQYF
>TRBD1|TRBV5-5|.|TRBJ1-3
TGTGCCAGCAGCGTAGACGGGACAGCCCTCTCTGGAAACACCATATATTTT
CASSVDGTALSGNTIYF
>TRBD1|TRBV19|.|TRBJ2-1
TGTGCCAGTCGGGACAGGAATCTTCGAAATGAGCAGTTCTTC
CASRDRNLRNEQFF
>TRBD2|TRBV7-2|once|TRBJ2-7
TGTGCCAGCAGCTTAGATAGCGGGGGTTCCTACGAGCAGTACTTC
CASSLDSGGSYEQYF
>TRBD1|TRBV5-4|.|TRBJ1-2
TGTGCCAGCAGCTTGGGGGACAGGGGATTCTATGGCTACACCTTC
CASSLGDRGFYGYTF
>.|TRBV7-3|.|TRBJ2-7
TGTGCCAGCAGCTTAGGAGGTGATTTTGCCGAGCAGTACTTC
CASSLGGDFAEQYF
>.|TRBV6-1|medium-sized|TRBJ1-2
TGTGCCAGCAGCCTGGACACCACCTCTAACTATGGCTACACCTTC
CASSLDTTSNYGYTF